The following is a T cell receptor (beta chain) sequence with its context. The length of the CDR3 is 16 residues. Deletions cut 3 bases from V and 0 bases from J, with 13 bases between. The germline gives CDR1 SGDLS, CDR2 YYNGEE. This table comes from immunoSEQ multiplex PCR, and its TCRdb copy is limited to in-frame clones, with some not included. The sample contains 200,000 to 300,000 clones, more than 75% of which appear only once. The entry originates in a study of blood T cell repertoires in COVID-19. This receptor was identified in a woman in her thirties or forties who had recovered from COVID-19. The chain carries TRBV9 and TRBJ2-1, with a tentative D call TRBD2 (5 bases). The material sequenced was peripheral blood. The CDR3 nucleotides read TGTGCCAGCAGCGGGAGGCGCCAAAGCTCCTACAATGAGCAGTTCTTC. This codes for CASSGRRQSSYNEQFF.